The source of this T cell receptor (beta chain) is a study of vaccination and CD4 T cells after COVID-19. About the study: At a median 72 days (range 14 to 241) after dose two, post-vaccine samples were obtained.

The study's findings and limits: Median SARS-CoV-2-reactive clonotype numbers went up from roughly 21 to 40, but not significantly.

V was clipped by 0 bases and J by 11 bases, with 14 bases between them. CDR1 is DFQATT, CDR2 SNEGSKA, per germline (reference sequence). The CDR3 loop spans 14 amino acids. TCRdb ran MiXCR on the PCR reads and lists one entry per CDR3 protein. Of tens of thousands of distinct CDR3 sequences listed, about 60% are singletons. Points on this clonotype: What it binds is not known.

The chain recombines TRBV20-1 with TRBJ1-6; TRBD1 might be the D (6 bases). This clonotype was sampled from a human donor who had recovered from COVID-19. The specimen comprised CD4+ T cells from blood, sampled before SARS-CoV-2 vaccination. CDR3 in DNA: TGCAGTGCTAGAGATCAGGGACAACGGACACCCCTCCACTTT. Encoded protein: CSARDQGQRTPLHF.